What follows are 13 T cell receptor beta chains derived from one specimen sequenced in a study of cytomegalovirus exposure and HLA in healthy donors. The PCR ran on 60 Vbeta and 13 Jbeta primers. Clones were sequenced by immunoSEQ multiplex PCR, and TCRdb holds only the in-frame ones, with some missing. The table has approximately 210,000 clones, 80% to 90% seen once; the top ten hold over 1%. The source material was PBMCs. These receptors were taken from a man under 40 in good health and CMV-seronegative.

The chain uses TRBV27 and TRBJ1-2, with 7 bases lining up with TRBD1. The junction had 12 bases not matched to a gene; V was cut back by 5 bases and J by 9 bases. This CDR3 contains 14 residues. CDR1 is MNHEY and CDR2 is SMNVEV in the germline V gene (reference sequence). The CDR3 DNA is TGTGCCAGCAGTCGGGCCCTGACAGGGACCAGCTACACCTTC. Amino acid sequence: CASSRALTGTSYTF.

This clone has a single count. The CDR3 here is CASSLALTGDFFYEQYF. The CDR3, as DNA: TGTGCCAGCAGCTTGGCCCTAACAGGGGATTTCTTCTACGAGCAGTACTTC. The chain has TRBV5-6 and TRBJ2-7, with TRBD1 matching over 7 bases. Germline CDR1 SGHDT, CDR2 YYEEEE. This CDR3 is 17 amino acids long. The J segment lost 3 bases and the V segment lost 0 bases, leaving 12 bases of the junction unmatched.

This chain connects TRBV5-1 to TRBJ2-1, with 8 bases fitting TRBD1. The length of the CDR3 is 16 residues. The germline V gene encodes CDR1 SGHRS and CDR2 YFSETQ. The J segment lost 0 bases and the V segment lost 4 bases, leaving 6 bases of the junction unmatched. CDR3 sequence: CASSQTGGSSYNEQFF. The CDR3 DNA reads TGCGCCAGCAGCCAAACAGGGGGGAGCTCCTACAATGAGCAGTTCTTC.

V and J are TRBV28 and TRBJ2-1; no clear D gene. Germline V gene sequence: CDR1 MDHEN, CDR2 SYDVKM. The CDR3 sequence is 12 residues long. V gave up 7 bases and J gave up 6 bases, with 10 bases separating them. Written as DNA, the CDR3 is TGTGCCAGCACCTTGACTGGCAATGAGCAGTTCTTC. Protein product: CASTLTGNEQFF. Complete variable domain (other parts from reference TRBV28 and TRBJ2-1): DVKVTQSSRYLVKRTGEKVFLECVQDMDHENMFWYRQDPGLGLRLIYFSYDVKMKEKGDIPEGYSVSREKKERFSLILESASTNQTSMYLCASTLTGNEQFFGPGTRLTVL.

The V gene is TRBV28, the J gene TRBJ1-2, with TRBD1 matching over 11 bases. The CDR3 spans 16 residues. Germline CDR1 reads MDHEN; CDR2 reads SYDVKM. The trim removed 5 bases at V and 3 bases at J, leaving 8 bases unmatched. CDR3 nucleotides: TGTGCCAGCAGTAGCAGGACAGGGGGCATAGACTATGGCTACACCTTC. Translated, it gives CASSSRTGGIDYGYTF.

The chain couples TRBV28 to TRBJ1-2; D uncertain. Germline V gene sequence: CDR1 MDHEN, CDR2 SYDVKM. Trimming took 7 bases from V and 4 from J, leaving 25 bases between them. The CDR3 spans 17 residues. As DNA, the CDR3 is TGTGCCAGCAATCCTACGGGCTGGAGCGGGAATAGCTATGGCTACACCTTC. The encoded protein is CASNPTGWSGNSYGYTF.

V and J are TRBV29-1 and TRBJ2-7, with 7 bases that match TRBD1. The V segment lost 4 bases and the J segment 5 bases; nucleotides outside the gene matches: 8. The CDR3 is made up of 13 amino acids. From germline, CDR1 is SQVTM and CDR2 ANQGSEA. CDR3 sequence (DNA): TGCAGCGTTGCCGGCGACAGGGACGACGAGCAGTACTTC. Translation gives CSVAGDRDDEQYF.

The chain recombines TRBV10-2 with TRBJ1-2, with D possibly being TRBD1 (6 bases). This CDR3 spans 14 amino acids. Deletions cut 3 bases from V and 7 bases from J, with 15 bases between. CDR1 is WSHSY and CDR2 is SAAADI in the germline V gene. CDR3 coding DNA: TGCGCCAGCAGTGATTTCCAGGGGTATTTTGGCTACACCTTC. Translated, it gives CASSDFQGYFGYTF.

The J gene is TRBJ2-3, the V gene TRBV27; TRBD2 aligns across 9 bases. The CDR3 has 14 amino acids. V lost 7 bases to trimming and J lost 4 bases; unmatched junction nucleotides: 6. Germline assignment: CDR1 MNHEY and CDR2 SMNVEV (reference sequence). The CDR3 sequence is CASNTGLASDTQYF. The CDR3 DNA reads as TGTGCCAGCAATACTGGACTAGCGTCAGATACGCAGTATTTT.

The genes are TRBV4-2 and TRBJ2-3; 7 positions match TRBD2. After removal of 3 bases from V and 1 base from J, the junction contained 4 bases not matched to a gene. CDR3 length: 15 amino acids. Germline V CDR1 and CDR2: LGHNA, YNFKEQ. CDR3 loop: CASSHPAGRTDTQYF. CDR3 DNA: TGTGCCAGCAGCCACCCAGCGGGGCGCACAGATACGCAGTATTTT.

The chain employs TRBV14 and TRBJ1-1, with D unclear. This CDR3 contains 12 residues. Germline CDR1 SGHDN, CDR2 FVKESK. V was cut by 1 base and J by 6 bases, with 6 bases left in between. The CDR3 reads CASSQGASEAFF. The CDR3 bases are TGTGCCAGCAGCCAAGGTGCGTCTGAAGCTTTCTTT.

The CDR3 DNA is TGTGCCAGCAGCCTAGGGGGGGCTCTCGGTGGCTACACCTTC. It encodes CASSLGGALGGYTF. The chain joins TRBV6-5 to TRBJ1-2, with a tentative D call TRBD1 (6 bases). Germline assignment: CDR1 MNHEY and CDR2 SVGAGI. The CDR3 contains 14 residues. Trimming removed 6 bases at V and 7 bases at J, with 18 bases between.

V is TRBV11-2 and J is TRBJ2-4, with D hard to call. The V gene lost 3 bases and the J gene lost 0 bases, with 9 bases spanning the gap. Germline-derived CDR1 and CDR2 are SGHAT and FQNNGV. This CDR3 has 15 amino acids. CDR3 protein: CASSFPPIAKNIQYF. The CDR3 nucleotides read TGTGCCAGCAGCTTCCCCCCCATAGCCAAAAACATTCAGTACTTC.